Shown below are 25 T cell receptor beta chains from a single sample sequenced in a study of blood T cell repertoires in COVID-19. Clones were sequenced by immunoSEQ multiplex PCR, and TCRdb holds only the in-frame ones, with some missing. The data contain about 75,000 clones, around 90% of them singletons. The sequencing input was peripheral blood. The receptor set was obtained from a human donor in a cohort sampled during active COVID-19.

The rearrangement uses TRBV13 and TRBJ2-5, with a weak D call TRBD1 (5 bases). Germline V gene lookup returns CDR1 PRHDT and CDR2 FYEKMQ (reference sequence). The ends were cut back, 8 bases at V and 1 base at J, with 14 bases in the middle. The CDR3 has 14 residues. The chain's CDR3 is CASQSAQGQETQYF. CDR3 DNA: TGTGCCAGCCAATCTGCCCAGGGCCAAGAGACCCAGTACTTC.

CDR3 amino acids: CASSQEQGVYEKLFF. As DNA, the CDR3 is TGTGCCAGCAGCCAAGAGCAGGGGGTTTATGAAAAACTGTTTTTT. J is TRBJ1-4 and V is TRBV3-1 (or the pseudogene TRBV3-2), with 7 bases fitting TRBD1. The CDR3 spans 15 residues. Germline assignment: CDR1 LGHDT and CDR2 YNNKEL (reference sequence). J lost 6 bases, V lost 0 bases, and 4 bases had no gene match.

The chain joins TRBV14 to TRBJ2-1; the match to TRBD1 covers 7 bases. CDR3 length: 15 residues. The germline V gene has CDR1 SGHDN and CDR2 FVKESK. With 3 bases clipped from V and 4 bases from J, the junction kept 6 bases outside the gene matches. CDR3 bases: TGTGCCAGCAGCCAGAGGACAGGATTGTACAATGAGCAGTTCTTC. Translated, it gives CASSQRTGLYNEQFF.

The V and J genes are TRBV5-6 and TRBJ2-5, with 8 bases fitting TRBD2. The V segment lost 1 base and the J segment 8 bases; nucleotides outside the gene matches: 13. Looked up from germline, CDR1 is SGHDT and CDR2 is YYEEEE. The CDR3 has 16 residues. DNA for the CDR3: TGTGCCAGCAGCTTGTTTTCTAGCGGGTGGGAGAACACCCAGTACTTC. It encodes CASSLFSSGWENTQYF.

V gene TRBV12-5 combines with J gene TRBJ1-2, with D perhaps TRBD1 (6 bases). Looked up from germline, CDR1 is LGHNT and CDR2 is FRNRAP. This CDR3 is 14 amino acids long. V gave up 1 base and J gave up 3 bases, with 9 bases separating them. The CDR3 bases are TGTGCTAGTGGTTTGGGCAGGGGTGACTATGGCTACACCTTC. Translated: CASGLGRGDYGYTF. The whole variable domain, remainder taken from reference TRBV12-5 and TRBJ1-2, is DARVTQTPRHKVTEMGQEVTMRCQPILGHNTVFWYRQTMMQGLELLAYFRNRAPLDDSGMPKDRFSAEMPDATLATLKIQPSEPRDSAVYFCASGLGRGDYGYTFGSGTRLTVV.

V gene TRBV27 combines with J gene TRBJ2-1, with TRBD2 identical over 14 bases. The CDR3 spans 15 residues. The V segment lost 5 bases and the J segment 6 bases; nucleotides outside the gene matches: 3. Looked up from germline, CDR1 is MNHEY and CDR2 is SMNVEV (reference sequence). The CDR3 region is CASSPGTSGGNEQFF. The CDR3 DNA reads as TGTGCCAGCAGTCCCGGGACTAGCGGGGGCAATGAGCAGTTCTTC.

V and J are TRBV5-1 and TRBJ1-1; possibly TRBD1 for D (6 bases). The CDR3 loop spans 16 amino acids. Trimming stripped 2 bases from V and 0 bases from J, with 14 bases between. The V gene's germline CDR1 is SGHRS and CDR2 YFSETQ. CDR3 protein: CASSFGQFGMNTEAFF. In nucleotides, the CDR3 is TGCGCCAGCAGCTTTGGACAGTTCGGCATGAACACTGAAGCTTTCTTT.

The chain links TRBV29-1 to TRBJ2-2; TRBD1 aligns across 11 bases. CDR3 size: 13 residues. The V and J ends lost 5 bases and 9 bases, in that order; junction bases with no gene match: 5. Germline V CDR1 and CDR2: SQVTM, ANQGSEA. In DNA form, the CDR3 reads TGCAGCGTTTCGGACAGGGGGCTCCGGGAGCTGTTTTTT. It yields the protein CSVSDRGLRELFF.

CDR3 sequence (DNA): TGTGCCATCAGTGGAGACAGGGGACAGCAGTTCTTC. This codes for CAISGDRGQQFF. V is TRBV10-3 and J is TRBJ2-1; 8 nucleotides match TRBD1. With V trimmed by 4 bases and J by 11 bases, 4 bases remained unmatched. Germline CDR1 and CDR2: ENHRY and SYGVKD. The CDR3 totals 12 residues.

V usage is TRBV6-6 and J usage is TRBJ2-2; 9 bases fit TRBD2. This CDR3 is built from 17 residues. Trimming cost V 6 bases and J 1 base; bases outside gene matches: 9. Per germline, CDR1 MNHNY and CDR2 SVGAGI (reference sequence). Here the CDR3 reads CASRRTRAGGNTGELFF. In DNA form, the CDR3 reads TGTGCCAGCAGACGAACTAGAGCGGGAGGGAACACCGGGGAGCTGTTTTTT.

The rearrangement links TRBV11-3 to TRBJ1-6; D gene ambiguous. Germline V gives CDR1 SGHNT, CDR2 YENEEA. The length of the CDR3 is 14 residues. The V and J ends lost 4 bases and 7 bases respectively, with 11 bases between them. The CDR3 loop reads CASSSGGINSPLHF. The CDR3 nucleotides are TGTGCCAGCAGCTCTGGCGGAATCAATTCACCCCTCCACTTT.

The DNA of the CDR3 is TGTGCCAGCAAACAAGGGCTAGCAGCTTACAATGAGCAGTTCTTC. Its translation: CASKQGLAAYNEQFF. The gene calls are TRBV5-4 and TRBJ2-1; TRBD2 is a possible D gene (5 bases). With 6 bases removed from V and 4 bases from J, the gap between germline ends came to 17 bases. The CDR3 consists of 15 residues. Per the germline V gene, CDR1 is SGHNT and CDR2 is YYREEE (reference sequence).

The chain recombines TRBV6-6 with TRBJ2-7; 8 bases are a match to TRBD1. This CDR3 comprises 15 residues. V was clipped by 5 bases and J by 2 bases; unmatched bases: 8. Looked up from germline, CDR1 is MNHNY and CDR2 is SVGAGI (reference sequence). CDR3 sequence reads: CASSPKGQGTYEQYF. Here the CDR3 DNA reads TGTGCCAGCAGTCCCAAAGGACAGGGCACCTACGAGCAGTACTTC.

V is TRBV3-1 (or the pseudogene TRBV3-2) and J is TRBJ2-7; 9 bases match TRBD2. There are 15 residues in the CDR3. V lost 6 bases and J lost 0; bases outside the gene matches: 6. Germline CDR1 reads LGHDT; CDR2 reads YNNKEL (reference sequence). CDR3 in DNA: TGTGCCAGCAGATCGACTAGCGGTGCCTCCTACGAGCAGTACTTC. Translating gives CASRSTSGASYEQYF.

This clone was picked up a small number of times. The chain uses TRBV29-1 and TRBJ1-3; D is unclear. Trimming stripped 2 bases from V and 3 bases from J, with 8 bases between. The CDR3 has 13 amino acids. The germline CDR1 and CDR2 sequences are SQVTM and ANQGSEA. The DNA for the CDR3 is TGCAGCGTTGAACGCAGGTTTGGAAACACCATATATTTT. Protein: CSVERRFGNTIYF.

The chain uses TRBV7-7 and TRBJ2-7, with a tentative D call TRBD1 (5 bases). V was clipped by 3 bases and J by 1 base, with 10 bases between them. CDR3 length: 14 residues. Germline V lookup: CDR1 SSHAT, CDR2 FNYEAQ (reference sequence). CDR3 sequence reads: CASSFGTGSYEQYF. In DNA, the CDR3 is TGTGCCAGCAGCTTCGGAACAGGATCCTACGAGCAGTACTTC.

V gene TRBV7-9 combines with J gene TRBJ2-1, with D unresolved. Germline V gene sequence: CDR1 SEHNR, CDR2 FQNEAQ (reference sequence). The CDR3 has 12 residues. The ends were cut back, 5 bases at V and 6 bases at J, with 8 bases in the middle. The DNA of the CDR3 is TGTGCCAGCAGCCTAAGTGGCAATGAGCAGTTCTTC. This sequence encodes CASSLSGNEQFF.

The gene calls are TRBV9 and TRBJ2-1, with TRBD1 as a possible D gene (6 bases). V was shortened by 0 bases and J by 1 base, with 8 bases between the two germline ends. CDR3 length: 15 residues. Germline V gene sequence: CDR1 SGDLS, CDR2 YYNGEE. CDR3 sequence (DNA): TGTGCCAGCAGCGTAGCAGGGGCATCCTACAATGAGCAGTTCTTC. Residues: CASSVAGASYNEQFF.

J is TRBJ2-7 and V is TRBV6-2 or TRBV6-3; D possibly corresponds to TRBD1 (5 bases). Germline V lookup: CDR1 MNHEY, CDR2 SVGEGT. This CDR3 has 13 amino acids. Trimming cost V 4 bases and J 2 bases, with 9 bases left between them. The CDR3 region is CASSLTGTYEQYF. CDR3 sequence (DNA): TGTGCCAGCAGTTTAACAGGAACCTACGAGCAGTACTTC.

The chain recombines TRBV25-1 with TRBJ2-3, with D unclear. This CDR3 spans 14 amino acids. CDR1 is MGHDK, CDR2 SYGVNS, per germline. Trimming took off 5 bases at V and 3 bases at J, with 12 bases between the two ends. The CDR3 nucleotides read TGTGCCAGCAGTCGGTTGAAGATTACAGATACGCAGTATTTT. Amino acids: CASSRLKITDTQYF.

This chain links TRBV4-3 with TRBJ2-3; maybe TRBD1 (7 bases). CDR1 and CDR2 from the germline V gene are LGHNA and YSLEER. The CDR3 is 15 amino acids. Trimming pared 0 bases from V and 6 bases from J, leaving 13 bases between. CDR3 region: CASSQDLPGGDTQYF. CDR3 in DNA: TGCGCCAGCAGCCAAGATCTCCCAGGGGGGGATACGCAGTATTTT.

The CDR3 reads CASSSGLATNEQFF. The CDR3 DNA sequence: TGTGCCAGCAGCTCGGGACTAGCGACTAATGAGCAGTTCTTC. The J gene is TRBJ2-1, the V gene TRBV5-4; 10 bases are shared with TRBD2. V dropped 3 bases and J dropped 7; count of bases not matched to a gene: 4. This CDR3 has 14 amino acids. CDR1 and CDR2 from the germline V gene are SGHNT and YYREEE (reference sequence).

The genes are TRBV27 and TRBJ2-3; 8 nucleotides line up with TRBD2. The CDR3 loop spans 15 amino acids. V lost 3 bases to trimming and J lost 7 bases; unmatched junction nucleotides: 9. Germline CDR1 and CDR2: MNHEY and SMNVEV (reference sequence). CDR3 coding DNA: TGTGCCAGCAGTTTTGCCGGGAGGGAACCTTATACGCAGTATTTT. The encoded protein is CASSFAGREPYTQYF.

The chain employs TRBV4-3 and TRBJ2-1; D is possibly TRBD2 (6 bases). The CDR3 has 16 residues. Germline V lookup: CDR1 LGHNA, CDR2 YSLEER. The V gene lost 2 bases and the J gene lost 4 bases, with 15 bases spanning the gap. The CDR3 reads CASSQSFGDWYNEQFF. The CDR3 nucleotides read TGCGCCAGCAGCCAATCTTTCGGGGACTGGTACAATGAGCAGTTCTTC.

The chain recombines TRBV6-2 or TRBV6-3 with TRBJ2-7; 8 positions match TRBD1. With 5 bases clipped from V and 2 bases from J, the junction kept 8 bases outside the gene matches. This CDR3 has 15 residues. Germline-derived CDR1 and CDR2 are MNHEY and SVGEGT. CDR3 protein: CASSRQGTGAYEQYF. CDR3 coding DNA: TGTGCCAGCAGTCGACAGGGGACAGGCGCCTACGAGCAGTACTTC.